This TCR beta chain emerged from a study of T cells in women clearing cervical HPV infection. Generated by immunoSEQ multiplex PCR, the TCRdb table keeps only in-frame clones and is missing some. The table counts around 44,000 clones; about 8% lies in the top ten. As regards this clone: The sequenced fragment ends 3 residues before the CDR3 boundary, so the rest is inferred from the germline J gene.

Per the germline V gene, CDR1 is LGHNT and CDR2 is FRNRAP. Trimming removed 5 bases at V and 4 bases at J, with 12 bases between. CDR3 length equals 14 residues. The source is a woman between 18 and 75 years old with a cervical HPV16 infection that either progressed to CIN3+ or cleared (not recorded which). The sample consisted of blood buffy coat. The chain joins TRBV12-5 to TRBJ2-1; perhaps TRBD2 as D (6 bases). The CDR3 sequence is CASGEGLPYNEQFF. Partial CDR3 DNA: TGTGCTAGTGGTGAAGGACTACCTTACAATGAG.